This is a list of T cell receptor beta chains from one sample in a study of blood T cell repertoires in COVID-19. Generated by immunoSEQ multiplex PCR, the TCRdb table keeps only in-frame clones and is missing some. The sample carries 50,000 to 70,000 clones, 80% to 90% recorded once. The sample consisted of peripheral blood. The receptors were gathered from a man aged 55 to 70 with acute or convalescent COVID-19. The CDR3 runs from the conserved cysteine through the conserved F or W. The D gene is left open where the match is weak. Only some rows state a clone size, as once, few, many or a class for expanded clones.

TRBD2 15 - TRBJ2-3 TRBV13 TGTGCCAGCAGCCGGACTAGCTCACCTCCAGATACGCAGTATTTT CASSRTSSPPDTQYF
TRBD1 16 - TRBJ2-6 TRBV29-1 TGCAGCGTTGCCGGGCAGGGGGACTCTGGGGCCAACGTCCTGACTTTC CSVAGQGDSGANVLTF
TRBD1 12 - TRBJ1-2 TRBV12-3/TRBV12-4 TGTGCCAGCAGTGACAGGGACTATGGCTACACCTTC CASSDRDYGYTF
TRBD2 16 - TRBJ2-2 TRBV20-1 TGCAGTGCTAGTGTGGTTAGCGGGGAGAGCACCGGGGAGCTGTTTTTT CSASVVSGESTGELFF
TRBD2 15 few TRBJ2-7 TRBV15 TGTGCCACCAGCCGTATAACTAGCGGGAGGAACGAGCAGTACTTC CATSRITSGRNEQYF
- 15 - TRBJ1-2 TRBV5-1 TGCGCCAGCGGCCCTGGGGACACGGCGGGCTATGGCTACACCTTC CASGPGDTAGYGYTF
TRBD2 18 - TRBJ2-1 TRBV11-3 TGTGCCAGCAGCCGACTAGCGGGAGCCCCGAGCTCCTACAATGAGCAGTTCTTC CASSRLAGAPSSYNEQFF
- 13 - TRBJ2-3 TRBV9 TGTGCCAGCAGCGTAGGGGGCGCGGATACGCAGTATTTT CASSVGGADTQYF
TRBD1 17 - TRBJ1-6 TRBV4-1 TGCGCCAGCAGCCAAACTACAGGGGGCAGAGATAATTCACCCCTCCACTTT CASSQTTGGRDNSPLHF
- 15 - TRBJ1-5 TRBV6-2/TRBV6-3 TGTGCCAGCAGTTCCTGGGGGGTTTCCGATCAGCCCCAGCATTTT CASSSWGVSDQPQHF
- 16 once TRBJ2-3 TRBV3-1/TRBV3-2 TGTGCCAGCAGCCAAGATCCGAGGCCGAGCACAGATACGCAGTATTTT CASSQDPRPSTDTQYF
TRBD2 15 - TRBJ2-1 TRBV5-4 TGTGCCAGCAGACCTCCGGGACTAGCGGGAGGTGAGCAGTTCTTC CASRPPGLAGGEQFF
- 16 - TRBJ1-4 TRBV18 TGTGCCAGCTCACCACAGCCGCCGGGGGGTGGTGAAAAACTGTTTTTT CASSPQPPGGGEKLFF
TRBD2 17 - TRBJ2-3 TRBV15 TGTGCCACCAGCAGAGATGCTAGCGGGAGGGGCACAGATACGCAGTATTTT CATSRDASGRGTDTQYF
- 14 - TRBJ2-7 TRBV6-6 TGTGCCAGCAGTAACCCCCAGGCGCTCTACGAGCAGTACTTC CASSNPQALYEQYF
TRBD1 16 - TRBJ1-1 TRBV18 TGTGCCAGCTCACAGAGTCAGACAGGGTTGAACACTGAAGCTTTCTTT CASSQSQTGLNTEAFF
TRBD1 15 - TRBJ1-5 TRBV11-2 TGTGCCAGCAGCTCACTGACAGGGAGGAATCAGCCCCAGCATTTT CASSSLTGRNQPQHF
- 13 - TRBJ1-1 TRBV2 TGTGCCAACCCGGAGGAATTGGGCACTGAAGCTTTCTTT CANPEELGTEAFF
TRBD2 15 - TRBJ2-3 TRBV7-2 TGTGCCAGCAGCTCGCCGACTAGCGGGAGAAATACGCAGTATTTT CASSSPTSGRNTQYF
- 16 - TRBJ2-7 TRBV6-6 TGTGCCAGCAACCCACAGAGGTCGGCAGGGGCCCACGAGCAGTACTTC CASNPQRSAGAHEQYF
- 19 - TRBJ1-6 TRBV7-2 TGTGCCAGCAGCTTAGCTGGGCAACAGGCCGCGCCAATTGGTTCACCCCTCCACTTT CASSLAGQQAAPIGSPLHF
TRBD1 16 - TRBJ1-2 TRBV28 TGTGCCAGCAGTTTAATCGGGACAGGGGGCCTCGGGGGCTACACCTTC CASSLIGTGGLGGYTF
- 12 - TRBJ2-1 TRBV7-9 TGTGCCAGCAGCTTCGGGACTCTTGAGCAGTTCTTC CASSFGTLEQFF
- 13 - TRBJ1-2 TRBV12-5 TGTGCTAGTGGTTTGGGGGGCGGCTATGGCTACACCTTC CASGLGGGYGYTF
TRBD2 15 - TRBJ2-1 TRBV14 TGTGCCAGCAGCCAAATTGGGACTAGAGGCTATGAGCAGTTCTTC CASSQIGTRGYEQFF
TRBD1 16 - TRBJ2-5 TRBV24-1 TGTGCCACCAGCCACGGGGGAACAGGGGGCAAAGAGACCCAGTACTTC CATSHGGTGGKETQYF
- 12 once TRBJ2-7 TRBV29-1 TGCAGCGTTGAAGGAGGGAGTTTTGAGCAGTACTTC CSVEGGSFEQYF
TRBD1 15 - TRBJ1-3 TRBV28 TGTGCCAGCAGTGTACAGGGGGCAACTGGAAACACCATATATTTT CASSVQGATGNTIYF
- 13 - TRBJ2-1 TRBV24-1 TGTGCCACCAGTGATCCAGGTCTGAATGAGCAGTTCTTC CATSDPGLNEQFF